One T cell receptor (beta chain) is described in this entry. Its antigen is unidentified. TCRdb passed the reads through MiXCR, listing each CDR3 protein once. The profile shows over 300,000 distinct CDR3 sequences, roughly a sixth of them singletons. The sample belongs to a study of T cell repertoires in cytomegalovirus infection. Study-level background: The public TCR beta signatures pointed to both CMV infection and matching HLA type. Findings and limits, study-wide: Individuals carrying CMV plus the relevant HLA were identified by cumulative frequency of public TCR beta families. HLA-C-restricted TCR beta clonotypes specific for CMV led the ex vivo response.

Sample: PBMCs. This TCR was recovered from a human donor in good health (CMV status not recorded). Some clones in this sample may be carry-over from other donors' samples.

Here the CDR3 reads CASSLDTANTEAFF. For the CDR3, the DNA is TGTGCCAGCAGCTTAGACACCGCGAACACTGAAGCTTTCTTT. The V call is TRBV5-4, the J call TRBJ1-1; D uncertain. This CDR3 has 14 residues. The germline gives CDR1 SGHNT, CDR2 YYREEE (reference sequence). Trimming left V 2 bases short and J 1 base short, with 9 bases between.